The T cell receptor (beta chain) described here comes from a study of control samples from healthy donors and cancer patients. Assay used: immunoSEQ multiplex PCR; TCRdb lists only in-frame clones, some missing. Found here are about 130,000 clones, 90% of them singletons; the top ten hold 2% to 3%. Trimming pared 1 base from V and 6 bases from J, leaving 6 bases between. Germline lookup yields CDR1 GTSNPN and CDR2 SVGIG (reference sequence). The CDR3 totals 11 residues. The genes are TRBV30 and TRBJ1-2; D unclear. Sequenced input: blood. This receptor was identified in a man aged 35 to 55 in good health. The CDR3: CAWSDWNGYTF. The CDR3 nucleotides are TGTGCCTGGAGTGATTGGAATGGCTACACCTTC.